Sequencing of this T cell receptor (beta chain) was carried out in a study of cytotoxic CD8 clonotypes in ibrutinib-treated CLL. Notes on the study in general: A rise in clonality was seen at ibrutinib response, and a fall back toward baseline was seen at progression. Public clonotypes occurred uncommonly; on treatment, they contracted or remained stable.

Assay: immunoSEQ multiplex PCR; the TCRdb copy retains only in-frame clones and omits some. Of approximately 280,000 clones listed, approximately 76% are singletons. Germline trimming cut 2 bases from V and 0 bases from J; bases unmatched to any gene: 6. CDR1 is SGHDT, CDR2 YYEEEE, per germline. The CDR3 spans 17 residues. Comments on this clone: The antigen is not known.

Sequences were derived from PBMCs, sampled at disease progression, from a patient treated with ibrutinib. V gene TRBV5-6 combines with J gene TRBJ2-1; 9 nucleotides agree with TRBD2. This TCR derives from a human donor with chronic lymphocytic leukemia. Written as DNA, the CDR3 is TGTGCCAGCAGCTTACAAGGCGGGGGGGCCTCCTACAATGAGCAGTTCTTC. It yields the protein CASSLQGGGASYNEQFF.